The next 23 T cell receptor beta chains were all read from a single sample in a study of cytomegalovirus exposure and HLA in healthy donors. Sequencing used immunoSEQ multiplex PCR; TCRdb keeps in-frame clones, though not all of them. This table has a few hundred thousand clones, about 90% appearing once. The sample consisted of PBMCs. The receptors originated from a man between 18 and 35 years old in good health and CMV-seropositive.

This sequence joins TRBV9 and TRBJ1-1; no reliable D call. Germline values: CDR1 SGDLS, CDR2 YYNGEE. V was clipped by 0 bases and J by 1 base, with 7 bases between them. This CDR3 region has 14 residues. The CDR3 nucleotides are TGTGCCAGCAGCGTAGGGGCTGGGAACACTGAAGCTTTCTTT. Translating gives CASSVGAGNTEAFF.

The genes are TRBV6-5 and TRBJ1-2; D ambiguous. CDR1 and CDR2 from the germline V gene are MNHEY and SVGAGI. The CDR3 has 14 amino acids. Deletions cut 6 bases from V and 8 bases from J, with 19 bases between. For the CDR3, the DNA is TGTGCCAGCAGCTACACCCGGGCCACGGGGGGCTACACCTTC. Its translation is CASSYTRATGGYTF.

The chain joins TRBV6-1 to TRBJ1-5; D remains ambiguous. The ends were cut back, 0 bases at V and 1 base at J, with 7 bases in the middle. The CDR3 is 15 amino acids. Per the germline V gene, CDR1 is MNHNS and CDR2 is SASEGT. CDR3: CASSEAWWSNQPQHF. The DNA for the CDR3 is TGTGCCAGCAGTGAAGCGTGGTGGAGCAATCAGCCCCAGCATTTT.

The chain is built from TRBV15 and TRBJ2-5; D gene ambiguous. The CDR3 length is 13 residues. The V end lost 0 bases, the J end lost 3 bases, and 5 bases lay between the germline ends. CDR1 and CDR2 from the germline V gene are LNHNV and YYDKDF (reference sequence). This CDR3 is CATSRDFEETQYF. CDR3 DNA sequence: TGTGCCACCAGCAGAGATTTCGAAGAGACCCAGTACTTC.

The gene calls are TRBV5-4 and TRBJ2-1, with 7 bases lining up with TRBD1. V shed 4 bases, J shed 2 bases, and the junction held 6 bases outside the gene matches. The CDR3 has 15 residues. Germline V gene lookup returns CDR1 SGHNT and CDR2 YYREEE (reference sequence). The CDR3 sequence: CASSPRQGPYNEQFF. The DNA of the CDR3 is TGTGCCAGCAGCCCCCGACAGGGTCCCTACAATGAGCAGTTCTTC.

This rearrangement joins TRBV7-7 to TRBJ2-1, with unresolved D. Per germline, CDR1 SSHAT and CDR2 FNYEAQ (reference sequence). V lost 1 base to trimming and J lost 8 bases, with 9 bases between them. This CDR3 has 13 residues. CDR3 nucleotides: TGTGCCAGCAGCTTAGTGATAGGAGATGAGCAGTTCTTC. Translating it yields CASSLVIGDEQFF.

Comment on this clone: Other DNA sequences in this specimen translate into the identical CDR3. V is TRBV5-1 and J is TRBJ1-2; 7 bases fit TRBD1. The CDR3 consists of 14 residues. The trim removed 0 bases at V and 4 bases at J, leaving 3 bases unmatched. Germline lookup yields CDR1 SGHRS and CDR2 YFSETQ. The CDR3 reads CASSLGQGGYGYTF. The CDR3 DNA reads as TGCGCCAGCAGCTTGGGACAGGGAGGCTATGGCTACACCTTC.

This chain joins TRBV27 and TRBJ2-3; TRBD2 matches at 12 bases. Germline trimming cut 6 bases from V and 4 bases from J; bases unmatched to any gene: 8. The germline V gene has CDR1 MNHEY and CDR2 SMNVEV (reference sequence). CDR3 length equals 16 residues. CDR3 protein: CASSRLLAGGPDTQYF. CDR3 nucleotide sequence: TGTGCCAGCAGCCGACTACTAGCGGGAGGCCCAGATACGCAGTATTTT.

The chain employs TRBV7-2 and TRBJ2-1; 10 nucleotides line up with TRBD2. The CDR3 extends over 15 amino acids. Germline V gene lookup returns CDR1 SGHTA and CDR2 FQGNSA. Trimming removed 5 bases from V and 2 bases from J; junction bases left unmatched: 3. Here the CDR3 DNA reads TGTGCCAGCAGCGCCACTAGCGGGGCCTACAATGAGCAGTTCTTC. This codes for CASSATSGAYNEQFF.

This sequence joins TRBV6-1 and TRBJ2-5; 7 positions agree with TRBD1. Germline assignment: CDR1 MNHNS and CDR2 SASEGT. The CDR3 is made up of 14 amino acids. V lost 3 bases and J lost 9; bases outside the gene matches: 10. This CDR3 reads CASSDRGSPGAQYF. The CDR3 coding sequence is TGTGCCAGCAGTGACAGGGGGAGCCCAGGCGCCCAGTACTTC.

The V gene is TRBV4-1, the J gene TRBJ2-1; 12 bases agree with TRBD2. The V gene's germline CDR1 is MGHRA and CDR2 YSYEKL. The CDR3 is 15 residues long. The V segment lost 1 base and the J segment 7 bases; nucleotides outside the gene matches: 2. CDR3 DNA: TGCGCCAGCAGCCAAGTTACTAGCGGGAGGAATGAGCAGTTCTTC. As protein: CASSQVTSGRNEQFF.

This chain links TRBV29-1 with TRBJ2-1; 7 positions agree with TRBD2. This CDR3 has 13 amino acids. With V trimmed by 5 bases and J by 4 bases, 5 bases remained unmatched. Germline assignment: CDR1 SQVTM and CDR2 ANQGSEA. The CDR3 nucleotides are TGCAGCGTTTTGTCTAGCGGATACAATGAGCAGTTCTTC. This encodes CSVLSSGYNEQFF.

The V gene is TRBV19, the J gene TRBJ2-5; D tentatively fits TRBD1 or TRBD2 (5 bases each). This CDR3 is 16 amino acids long. Germline CDR1 LNHDA, CDR2 SQIVND (reference sequence). V lost 3 bases and J 4 bases, leaving 18 bases between the germline ends. The CDR3 sequence is CASSMTGTAVAETQYF. CDR3 in DNA: TGTGCCAGTAGTATGACCGGGACCGCGGTGGCAGAGACCCAGTACTTC.

This clone was counted between two and nine times. The chain joins TRBV14 to TRBJ2-7; possibly TRBD1 or TRBD2 for D (5 bases each). V lost 0 bases and J lost 3, with 15 bases in between. The CDR3 loop spans 16 amino acids. Per the germline V gene, CDR1 is SGHDN and CDR2 is FVKESK. The CDR3 region has the DNA TGTGCCAGCAGCCAAGATCGGGGCTCGAGGTTCTACGAGCAGTACTTC. As protein: CASSQDRGSRFYEQYF.

The chain carries TRBV19 and TRBJ1-2; D remains unclear. CDR1 is LNHDA and CDR2 is SQIVND in the germline V gene (reference sequence). Trimming took off 5 bases at V and 3 bases at J, with 10 bases between the two ends. The CDR3 is 13 amino acids. DNA of the CDR3: TGTGCCAGTAGTTTGGCGGGTTACTATGGCTACACCTTC. It is translated as CASSLAGYYGYTF.

This clone occurred once. V is TRBV27 and J is TRBJ2-1; possible D gene TRBD2, 5 bases. Trimming took 10 bases from V and 0 from J, leaving 10 bases between them. The CDR3 sequence is 13 residues long. Per the germline V gene, CDR1 is MNHEY and CDR2 is SMNVEV (reference sequence). Here the CDR3 reads CATSGSSYNEQFF. CDR3 in DNA: TGTGCCACCAGCGGAAGCTCCTACAATGAGCAGTTCTTC.

The V call is TRBV9, the J call TRBJ2-3; D not certain. Germline V gene data show CDR1 as SGDLS and CDR2 as YYNGEE. There are 11 residues in the CDR3. V was pared by 4 bases and J by 2 bases, with 2 bases between. The CDR3 sequence: CASSLTDTQYF. CDR3 nucleotides: TGTGCCAGCAGCCTCACAGATACGCAGTATTTT.

The CDR3 reads CASSEWTVNTEAFF. CDR3 coding DNA: TGTGCCAGCAGTGAATGGACGGTGAACACTGAAGCTTTCTTT. The V gene is TRBV6-1, the J gene TRBJ1-1, with D unclear. CDR3 length equals 14 residues. Trimming pared 2 bases from V and 0 bases from J, leaving 7 bases between. The germline CDR1 and CDR2 sequences are MNHNS and SASEGT.

The chain carries TRBV20-1 and TRBJ2-7; the match to TRBD2 covers 7 bases. Germline V gives CDR1 DFQATT, CDR2 SNEGSKA (reference sequence). With V trimmed by 6 bases and J by 4 bases, 3 bases remained unmatched. The length of the CDR3 is 11 residues. The CDR3 region has the DNA TGCAGTGCGCCACTAGCGTACGAGCAGTACTTC. Residues: CSAPLAYEQYF.

This chain connects TRBV5-4 to TRBJ2-3; 9 positions match TRBD2. The germline CDR1 and CDR2 sequences are SGHNT and YYREEE (reference sequence). V dropped 4 bases and J dropped 3; count of bases not matched to a gene: 15. This CDR3 spans 18 amino acids. CDR3 DNA: TGTGCCAGCAGCAACCCCCGGGCGGGAGGGGGACGGACAGATACGCAGTATTTT. The encoded protein is CASSNPRAGGGRTDTQYF.

The count of this clone is one. This rearrangement joins TRBV19 to TRBJ2-1; TRBD2 aligns across 10 bases. V lost 5 bases, J lost 2 bases, and 3 bases stayed unmatched. CDR3 length: 15 amino acids. The germline gives CDR1 LNHDA, CDR2 SQIVND (reference sequence). This chain's CDR3 is CASSAGTSAYNEQFF. As DNA, the CDR3 is TGTGCCAGTAGTGCCGGGACTAGCGCCTACAATGAGCAGTTCTTC.

This chain joins TRBV4-1 and TRBJ1-1; 7 bases line up with TRBD1. Germline-derived CDR1 and CDR2 are MGHRA and YSYEKL. V shed 4 bases, J shed 3 bases, and the junction held 8 bases outside the gene matches. CDR3 length equals 15 residues. The CDR3 region has the DNA TGCGCCAGCAGCCTGACACAGGGGTCCGACACTGAAGCTTTCTTT. Translated, it gives CASSLTQGSDTEAFF.

The table lists this clone with a count of one. The genes are TRBV7-2 and TRBJ2-7; the D call may be TRBD1 or TRBD2 (6 bases each). CDR3 size: 16 residues. Germline V gives CDR1 SGHTA, CDR2 FQGNSA. V lost 5 bases, J lost 0 bases, and 17 bases lay in between. The CDR3 nucleotides are TGTGCCAGCAGCGGTACCGGCGGGACAAGCTCCTACGAGCAGTACTTC. It yields the protein CASSGTGGTSSYEQYF. The complete variable domain, with remaining parts taken from reference TRBV7-2 and TRBJ2-7, reads GAGVSQSPSNKVTEKGKDVELRCDPISGHTALYWYRQSLGQGLEFLIYFQGNSAPDKSGLPSDRFSAERTGGSVSTLTIQRTQQEDSAVYLCASSGTGGTSSYEQYFGPGTRLTVT.